Listed below are T cell receptor beta chains from one sample, sequenced in a study of regulatory T cells in long-lasting Graves disease. One entry per CDR3 protein, called by TCRdb with MiXCR from the multiplex PCR reads. This sample carries about 450,000 distinct CDR3 sequences, 20% to 30% of them seen once, and the ten largest clones take approximately 26%. Sample: peripheral blood mononuclear cells (PBMCs), taken when the disease was refractory, from a patient treated with antithyroid drugs. All receptors derive from a female donor with Graves disease. The CDR3 runs from the conserved cysteine through the conserved F or W. Fields, in order: CDR3 length, J gene, V gene, clone size, D gene, CDR3 DNA, CDR3 protein. A D gene is named only where the DNA matches it firmly. Rows may omit the clone size; those that give it use once, few, many or a size class.

length: 14; J: TRBJ2-5; V: TRBV7-2; size: many; D: -; DNA: TGTGCCAGCAGCGTTACAGGGAGCCAAGAGACCCAGTACTTC; CDR3: CASSVTGSQETQYF
length: 16; J: TRBJ1-1; V: TRBV19; size: few; D: -; DNA: TGTGCCAGTAGTATAGAGCAATTCAGGGGCGACACTGAAGCTTTCTTT; CDR3: CASSIEQFRGDTEAFF
length: 13; J: TRBJ2-7; V: TRBV18; size: once; D: TRBD2; DNA: TGTGCCAGCTCATTTGGGGGGGACTACGAGCAGTACTTC; CDR3: CASSFGGDYEQYF
length: 13; J: TRBJ2-7; V: TRBV7-6; size: many; D: -; DNA: TGTGCCAGCAGCTTACTTGGGGGAGACGAGCAGTACTTC; CDR3: CASSLLGGDEQYF
length: 12; J: TRBJ2-7; V: TRBV20-1; size: many; D: -; DNA: TGCAGTGCTGGCCGGGAGTCCTACGAGCAGTACTTC; CDR3: CSAGRESYEQYF
length: 12; J: TRBJ1-2; V: TRBV18; size: few; D: -; DNA: TGTGCCAGCTCACCAGGGAGAGATGGCTACACCTTC; CDR3: CASSPGRDGYTF
length: 11; J: TRBJ2-2; V: TRBV12-3/TRBV12-4; size: many; D: -; DNA: TGTGCCAGCAGTATGGCCGGGGAGCTGTTTTTT; CDR3: CASSMAGELFF
length: 15; J: TRBJ1-1; V: TRBV12-3/TRBV12-4; size: many; D: TRBD1; DNA: TGTGCCAGCAGTCGTCGGACAGGGCCTAACACTGAAGCTTTCTTT; CDR3: CASSRRTGPNTEAFF
length: 13; J: TRBJ1-2; V: TRBV19; size: -; D: -; DNA: TGTGCCAGTAGTCCTACAGGGAGAATAGTCTACACCTTC; CDR3: CASSPTGRIVYTF
length: 14; J: TRBJ1-2; V: TRBV19; size: few; D: -; DNA: TGTGCCAGTAGTATGGACAGCAGAAACTATGGCTACACCTTC; CDR3: CASSMDSRNYGYTF
length: 14; J: TRBJ2-5; V: TRBV6-1; size: many; D: TRBD1; DNA: TGTGCCAGTGGGAACAGGGGGCGCCTGGAGACCCAGTACTTC; CDR3: CASGNRGRLETQYF
length: 15; J: TRBJ1-1; V: TRBV7-2; size: -; D: TRBD1; DNA: TGTGCCAGCAGCGACAGGGATCGCGGCGACACTGAAGCTTTCTTT; CDR3: CASSDRDRGDTEAFF
length: 15; J: TRBJ2-2; V: TRBV27; size: -; D: -; DNA: TGTGCCAGCAGTTTTTTAGTTCCCAACACCGGGGAGCTGTTTTTT; CDR3: CASSFLVPNTGELFF
length: 16; J: TRBJ2-1; V: TRBV11-2; size: -; D: -; DNA: TGTGCCAGCAGCTTAGGATCCCCGGGAGTCGGCAATGAGCAGTTCTTC; CDR3: CASSLGSPGVGNEQFF
length: 15; J: TRBJ2-7; V: TRBV12-3/TRBV12-4; size: many; D: TRBD1; DNA: TGTGCCAGCAGTTTACTGGACAGGGTCTTTTACGAGCAGTACTTC; CDR3: CASSLLDRVFYEQYF
length: 14; J: TRBJ2-6; V: TRBV30; size: few; D: -; DNA: TGTGCCTGGATACCCCGCTCTGGGGCCAACGTCCTGACTTTC; CDR3: CAWIPRSGANVLTF